The rows below give T cell receptor beta chains drawn from one sample of a study of T cells in localized non-small cell lung cancer. Produced via immunoSEQ multiplex PCR; TCRdb's table is partial and in-frame only. The sample has a few thousand clones; roughly 28% are singletons. Source: lung tumor tissue, taken before any cancer treatment. All receptors derive from an older female donor with stage I lung adenocarcinoma. Each CDR3 is given with its conserved first and last residue. The D gene is left open where the match is weak. The size entry is marked missing in some rows and otherwise reads once, few, many or a size class.

clone size: few; D gene: TRBD2; J gene: TRBJ2-1; V gene: TRBV28; CDR3 protein: CASSPPLGRSSYNEQFF; CDR3 DNA: TGTGCCAGCAGTCCTCCTCTCGGGAGGAGCTCCTACAATGAGCAGTTCTTC
clone size: NA; D gene: NA; J gene: TRBJ1-3; V gene: TRBV9; CDR3 protein: CASSVGLTPSSGNTIYF; CDR3 DNA: TGTGCCAGCAGCGTAGGGCTGACCCCATCCTCTGGAAACACCATATATTTT
clone size: NA; D gene: NA; J gene: TRBJ2-6; V gene: TRBV6-8; CDR3 protein: CASSYSTQVGANVLTF; CDR3 DNA: TGTGCCAGCAGTTACTCGACTCAGGTTGGGGCCAACGTCCTGACTTTC
clone size: few; D gene: TRBD2; J gene: TRBJ2-1; V gene: TRBV19; CDR3 protein: CASAPGGRSWNEQFF; CDR3 DNA: TGTGCCAGCGCCCCGGGCGGGAGGTCGTGGAATGAGCAGTTCTTC
clone size: NA; D gene: NA; J gene: TRBJ2-7; V gene: TRBV29-1; CDR3 protein: CSVLSRPSSYEQYF; CDR3 DNA: TGCAGCGTTTTAAGTAGGCCGAGCTCCTACGAGCAGTACTTC
clone size: few; D gene: NA; J gene: TRBJ1-1; V gene: TRBV30; CDR3 protein: CAWSAGLNTEAFF; CDR3 DNA: TGTGCCTGGAGTGCCGGCCTGAACACTGAAGCTTTCTTT
clone size: few; D gene: NA; J gene: TRBJ1-1; V gene: TRBV6-8; CDR3 protein: CAISRGLREEAFF; CDR3 DNA: TGTGCCATCAGTCGGGGTTTAAGGGAGGAAGCTTTCTTT
clone size: few; D gene: NA; J gene: TRBJ1-2; V gene: TRBV11-3; CDR3 protein: CASSPTPDGYGYTF; CDR3 DNA: TGTGCCAGCAGCCCCACCCCCGACGGGTATGGCTACACCTTC
clone size: few; D gene: NA; J gene: TRBJ1-1; V gene: TRBV10-3; CDR3 protein: CAISESVRGNTEAFF; CDR3 DNA: TGTGCCATCAGTGAGTCGGTCCGAGGGAACACTGAAGCTTTCTTT
clone size: few; D gene: NA; J gene: TRBJ2-3; V gene: TRBV5-1; CDR3 protein: CASSLRGIPKADTQYF; CDR3 DNA: TGCGCCAGCAGCTTGCGCGGGATCCCCAAGGCAGATACGCAGTATTTT
clone size: large; D gene: NA; J gene: TRBJ1-3; V gene: TRBV18; CDR3 protein: CASSPRKGAGISGNTIYF; CDR3 DNA: TGTGCCAGCTCCCCAAGAAAAGGGGCGGGGATTTCTGGAAACACCATATATTTT
clone size: few; D gene: NA; J gene: TRBJ1-1; V gene: TRBV11-3; CDR3 protein: CASSVGQGRNTEAFF; CDR3 DNA: TGTGCCAGCAGCGTGGGCCAGGGTCGGAACACTGAAGCTTTCTTT
clone size: NA; D gene: NA; J gene: TRBJ1-5; V gene: TRBV29-1; CDR3 protein: CSVEVGSADQPQHF; CDR3 DNA: TGCAGCGTTGAAGTCGGTTCTGCGGATCAGCCCCAGCATTTT
clone size: few; D gene: NA; J gene: TRBJ2-3; V gene: TRBV9; CDR3 protein: CASTRSLTFTDTQYF; CDR3 DNA: TGTGCCAGCACCCGGAGTCTAACCTTCACAGATACGCAGTATTTT
clone size: medium-sized; D gene: NA; J gene: TRBJ1-2; V gene: TRBV11-3; CDR3 protein: CASRRGGPTEDYGYTF; CDR3 DNA: TGTGCCAGCAGGAGGGGAGGGCCGACGGAGGACTATGGCTACACCTTC
clone size: NA; D gene: NA; J gene: TRBJ2-3; V gene: TRBV10-1; CDR3 protein: CASGGSGAGADTQYF; CDR3 DNA: TGCGCCAGCGGGGGATCGGGGGCCGGAGCAGATACGCAGTATTTT
clone size: NA; D gene: TRBD1; J gene: TRBJ2-7; V gene: TRBV28; CDR3 protein: CASRWTGGTYEQYF; CDR3 DNA: TGTGCCAGCAGATGGACAGGGGGGACCTACGAGCAGTACTTC
clone size: NA; D gene: NA; J gene: TRBJ1-1; V gene: TRBV18; CDR3 protein: CASSPNRRDSEAFF; CDR3 DNA: TGTGCCAGCTCACCAAACAGGAGAGACAGTGAAGCTTTCTTT
clone size: NA; D gene: NA; J gene: TRBJ1-2; V gene: TRBV6-7; CDR3 protein: CASSSTTDNYGYTF; CDR3 DNA: TGTGCCAGCAGTTCGACGACAGATAACTATGGCTACACCTTC
clone size: few; D gene: TRBD1; J gene: TRBJ2-7; V gene: TRBV28; CDR3 protein: CASRRDRAYEQYF; CDR3 DNA: TGTGCCAGCAGGAGGGACAGGGCGTACGAGCAGTACTTC
clone size: few; D gene: NA; J gene: TRBJ1-5; V gene: TRBV9; CDR3 protein: CASREGWGRNQPQHF; CDR3 DNA: TGTGCCAGCCGGGAAGGGTGGGGCCGCAATCAGCCCCAGCATTTT
clone size: few; D gene: NA; J gene: TRBJ1-1; V gene: TRBV18; CDR3 protein: CASSPGQTNTEAFF; CDR3 DNA: TGTGCCAGCTCACCCGGACAGACTAACACTGAAGCTTTCTTT
clone size: few; D gene: TRBD1; J gene: TRBJ2-6; V gene: TRBV9; CDR3 protein: CASSLPGQGLEPGANVLTF; CDR3 DNA: TGTGCCAGCAGCCTTCCTGGACAGGGCCTGGAGCCTGGGGCCAACGTCCTGACTTTC
clone size: large; D gene: NA; J gene: TRBJ2-5; V gene: TRBV14; CDR3 protein: CASSQKWGSETQYF; CDR3 DNA: TGTGCCAGCAGCCAGAAATGGGGTAGTGAGACCCAGTACTTC
clone size: NA; D gene: TRBD1; J gene: TRBJ2-7; V gene: TRBV30; CDR3 protein: CAFETGGNYEQYF; CDR3 DNA: TGTGCCTTCGAGACAGGGGGCAACTACGAGCAGTACTTC
clone size: NA; D gene: NA; J gene: TRBJ1-1; V gene: TRBV30; CDR3 protein: CAWSVSTLNTEAFF; CDR3 DNA: TGTGCCTGGAGTGTAAGCACCTTGAACACTGAAGCTTTCTTT
clone size: few; D gene: TRBD1; J gene: TRBJ1-2; V gene: TRBV4-1; CDR3 protein: CASSPLGAGTGTGYTF; CDR3 DNA: TGCGCCAGCAGCCCCCTGGGGGCAGGGACAGGTACCGGCTACACCTTC
clone size: few; D gene: NA; J gene: TRBJ2-3; V gene: TRBV6-8; CDR3 protein: CATSSRAPPDTQYF; CDR3 DNA: TGTGCCACCTCCAGTAGAGCCCCCCCAGATACGCAGTATTTT
clone size: few; D gene: TRBD1; J gene: TRBJ1-2; V gene: TRBV9; CDR3 protein: CASSDQQGAGGYTF; CDR3 DNA: TGTGCCAGCAGCGACCAACAGGGGGCAGGTGGCTACACCTTC
clone size: NA; D gene: TRBD1; J gene: TRBJ1-4; V gene: TRBV11-3; CDR3 protein: CASSLNRGHLEKLFF; CDR3 DNA: TGTGCCAGCAGCTTGAACAGGGGCCACCTTGAAAAACTGTTTTTT
clone size: NA; D gene: NA; J gene: TRBJ2-3; V gene: TRBV10-1; CDR3 protein: CASSQHGTGTDTQYF; CDR3 DNA: TGCGCCAGCAGTCAGCACGGGACGGGCACAGATACGCAGTATTTT
clone size: NA; D gene: TRBD1; J gene: TRBJ2-3; V gene: TRBV12-5; CDR3 protein: CASTPRTGSATDTQYF; CDR3 DNA: TGTGCCAGCACCCCAAGGACAGGTTCAGCCACAGATACGCAGTATTTT
clone size: few; D gene: NA; J gene: TRBJ1-2; V gene: TRBV1; CDR3 protein: CASSYDRANYGYTF; CDR3 DNA: TGCGCCAGCAGCTACGACAGGGCTAACTATGGCTACACCTTC
clone size: NA; D gene: NA; J gene: TRBJ2-2; V gene: TRBV10-2; CDR3 protein: CASSVTRSNTGELFF; CDR3 DNA: TGCGCCAGCAGTGTAACGCGATCGAACACCGGGGAGCTGTTTTTT
clone size: medium-sized; D gene: TRBD2; J gene: TRBJ2-1; V gene: TRBV11-3; CDR3 protein: CASSLVSFWLAGGGNEQFF; CDR3 DNA: TGTGCCAGCAGCTTAGTTTCCTTCTGGCTAGCGGGCGGAGGCAATGAGCAGTTCTTC
clone size: NA; D gene: NA; J gene: TRBJ1-1; V gene: TRBV19; CDR3 protein: CASRISPGGTEAFF; CDR3 DNA: TGTGCCAGTAGAATTTCCCCGGGGGGGACTGAAGCTTTCTTT
clone size: NA; D gene: NA; J gene: TRBJ2-1; V gene: TRBV9; CDR3 protein: CASSEPGASKFF; CDR3 DNA: TGTGCCAGCAGTGAACCGGGGGCGAGCAAGTTCTTC
clone size: NA; D gene: NA; J gene: TRBJ2-3; V gene: TRBV11-3; CDR3 protein: CASSLVRAGAQGDTQYF; CDR3 DNA: TGTGCCAGCAGCTTAGTAAGGGCGGGAGCCCAGGGGGATACGCAGTATTTT
clone size: once; D gene: TRBD2; J gene: TRBJ2-1; V gene: TRBV19; CDR3 protein: CASRPGLGTYNEQFF; CDR3 DNA: TGTGCCAGTAGGCCGGGACTAGGGACCTACAATGAGCAGTTCTTC
clone size: NA; D gene: NA; J gene: TRBJ1-2; V gene: TRBV11-3; CDR3 protein: CASSLGGVGYGYTF; CDR3 DNA: TGTGCCAGCAGCTTAGGTGGAGTTGGCTATGGCTACACCTTC
clone size: NA; D gene: NA; J gene: TRBJ1-3; V gene: TRBV12-5; CDR3 protein: CASWLSGSAGNTIYF; CDR3 DNA: TGTGCTAGTTGGCTTTCAGGGAGCGCTGGAAACACCATATATTTT
clone size: NA; D gene: NA; J gene: TRBJ1-1; V gene: TRBV18; CDR3 protein: CASSWRENTEAFF; CDR3 DNA: TGTGCCAGCTCATGGAGGGAAAACACTGAAGCTTTCTTT
clone size: NA; D gene: NA; J gene: TRBJ1-3; V gene: TRBV5-1; CDR3 protein: CASSSGQTTGNTIYF; CDR3 DNA: TGCGCCAGCAGCAGCGGACAGACTACTGGAAACACCATATATTTT
clone size: few; D gene: TRBD1; J gene: TRBJ2-7; V gene: TRBV6-8; CDR3 protein: CASSDSTGLSYEQYF; CDR3 DNA: TGTGCCAGCAGTGACTCGACAGGGCTCTCCTACGAGCAGTACTTC
clone size: few; D gene: NA; J gene: TRBJ1-2; V gene: TRBV6-8; CDR3 protein: CASSSTGQAYGYTF; CDR3 DNA: TGTGCCAGCAGTTCCACCGGGCAGGCCTATGGCTACACCTTC
clone size: medium-sized; D gene: TRBD1; J gene: TRBJ2-3; V gene: TRBV11-3; CDR3 protein: CASSSGTGARTDTQYF; CDR3 DNA: TGTGCCAGCAGCTCCGGGACAGGGGCTCGCACAGATACGCAGTATTTT
clone size: NA; D gene: NA; J gene: TRBJ2-7; V gene: TRBV11-3; CDR3 protein: CASSRDWSSYEQYF; CDR3 DNA: TGTGCCAGCAGCCGGGACTGGAGCTCCTACGAGCAGTACTTC
clone size: few; D gene: TRBD1; J gene: TRBJ1-5; V gene: TRBV4-1; CDR3 protein: CASSRRDSNGNQPQHF; CDR3 DNA: TGCGCCAGCAGCCGGAGGGACAGCAACGGCAATCAGCCCCAGCATTTT
clone size: medium-sized; D gene: NA; J gene: TRBJ2-3; V gene: TRBV11-3; CDR3 protein: CASSSAGRSSADTQYF; CDR3 DNA: TGTGCCAGCAGCTCCGCGGGCCGCTCCTCGGCAGATACGCAGTATTTT
clone size: few; D gene: NA; J gene: TRBJ1-2; V gene: TRBV6-8; CDR3 protein: CASSFKLDPGLPYGYTF; CDR3 DNA: TGTGCCAGCAGTTTTAAGTTGGACCCAGGACTTCCCTATGGCTACACCTTC
clone size: NA; D gene: NA; J gene: TRBJ1-4; V gene: TRBV15; CDR3 protein: CATSRGGTTNEKLFF; CDR3 DNA: TGTGCCACCAGCAGAGGGGGGACAACTAATGAAAAACTGTTTTTT
clone size: NA; D gene: NA; J gene: TRBJ2-1; V gene: TRBV30; CDR3 protein: CAWSEGRGDNEQFF; CDR3 DNA: TGTGCCTGGAGTGAGGGTAGAGGGGACAATGAGCAGTTCTTC
clone size: once; D gene: TRBD1; J gene: TRBJ1-2; V gene: TRBV18; CDR3 protein: CASSPRTGSSAGYTF; CDR3 DNA: TGTGCCAGCTCACCTCGGACAGGGTCTAGCGCTGGCTACACCTTC
clone size: once; D gene: TRBD1; J gene: TRBJ1-2; V gene: TRBV19; CDR3 protein: CASSTGQGGYSNYGYTF; CDR3 DNA: TGTGCCAGCAGTACCGGACAGGGGGGATATTCTAACTATGGCTACACCTTC
clone size: NA; D gene: NA; J gene: TRBJ1-5; V gene: TRBV28; CDR3 protein: CASSPPGGSQPQHF; CDR3 DNA: TGTGCCAGCTCCCCTCCTGGCGGGTCCCAGCCCCAGCATTTT
clone size: NA; D gene: TRBD1; J gene: TRBJ1-1; V gene: TRBV10-2; CDR3 protein: CASRGQEDTEAFF; CDR3 DNA: TGCGCCAGCCGGGGACAGGAGGACACTGAAGCTTTCTTT
clone size: medium-sized; D gene: TRBD1; J gene: TRBJ2-1; V gene: TRBV11-3; CDR3 protein: CASSQAGTGGNEQFF; CDR3 DNA: TGTGCCAGCAGCCAGGCAGGGACAGGGGGCAATGAGCAGTTCTTC